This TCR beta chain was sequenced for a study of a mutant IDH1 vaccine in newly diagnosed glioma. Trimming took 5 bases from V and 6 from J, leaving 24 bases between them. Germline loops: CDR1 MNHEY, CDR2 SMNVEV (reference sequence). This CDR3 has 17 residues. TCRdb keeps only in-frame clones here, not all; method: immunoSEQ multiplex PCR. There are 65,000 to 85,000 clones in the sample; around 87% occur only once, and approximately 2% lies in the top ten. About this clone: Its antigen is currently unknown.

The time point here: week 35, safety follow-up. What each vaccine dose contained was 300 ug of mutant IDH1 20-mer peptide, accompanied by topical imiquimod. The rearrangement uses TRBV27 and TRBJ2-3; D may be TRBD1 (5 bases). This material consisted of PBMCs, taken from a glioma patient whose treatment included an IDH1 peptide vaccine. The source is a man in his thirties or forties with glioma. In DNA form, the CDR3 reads TGTGCCAGCAGTACCCCAGAGAGACAGATCCACACGGATACGCAGTATTTT. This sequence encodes CASSTPERQIHTDTQYF.